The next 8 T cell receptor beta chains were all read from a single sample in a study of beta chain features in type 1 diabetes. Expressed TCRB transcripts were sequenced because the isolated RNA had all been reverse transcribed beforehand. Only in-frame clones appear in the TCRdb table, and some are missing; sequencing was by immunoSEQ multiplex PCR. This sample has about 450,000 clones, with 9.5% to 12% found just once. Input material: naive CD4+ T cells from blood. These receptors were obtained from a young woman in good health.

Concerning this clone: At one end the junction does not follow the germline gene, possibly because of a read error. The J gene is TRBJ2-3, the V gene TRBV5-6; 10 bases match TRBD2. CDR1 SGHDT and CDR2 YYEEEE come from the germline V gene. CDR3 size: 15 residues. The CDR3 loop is CASSSGLAFTDTQYF. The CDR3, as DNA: TGCGCCAGCAGCTCGGGACTAGCGTTCACAGATACGCAGTATTTT. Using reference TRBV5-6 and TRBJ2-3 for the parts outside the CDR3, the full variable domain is DAGVTQSPTHLIKTRGQQVTLRCSPKSGHDTVSWYQQALGQGPQFIFQYYEEEERQRGNFPDRFSGHQFPNYSSELNVNALLLGDSALYLCASSSGLAFTDTQYFGPGTRLTVL.

CDR3 in DNA: TGCGCCAGCAGCCAAGTTCCAGATACGCAGTATTTT. Translated, it gives CASSQVPDTQYF. The rearrangement joins TRBV4-3 to TRBJ2-3; no clear D gene. CDR1 and CDR2 (germline): LGHNA, YSLEER. V lost 1 base, J lost 4 bases, and 3 bases lay in between. This CDR3 is 12 amino acids long.

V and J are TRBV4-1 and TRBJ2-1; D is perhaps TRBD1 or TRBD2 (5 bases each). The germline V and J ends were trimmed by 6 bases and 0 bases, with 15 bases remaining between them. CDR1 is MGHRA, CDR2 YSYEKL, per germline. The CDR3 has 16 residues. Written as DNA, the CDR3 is TGCGCCAGCAGGGGGCTCCGGGGCCGCTCCTACAATGAGCAGTTCTTC. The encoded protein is CASRGLRGRSYNEQFF.

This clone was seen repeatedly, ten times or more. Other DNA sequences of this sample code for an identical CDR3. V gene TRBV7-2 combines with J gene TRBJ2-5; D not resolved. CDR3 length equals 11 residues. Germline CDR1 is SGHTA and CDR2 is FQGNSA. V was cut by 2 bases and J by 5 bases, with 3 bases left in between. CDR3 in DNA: TGTGCCAGCAGCTTACAGGAGACCCAGTACTTC. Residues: CASSLQETQYF. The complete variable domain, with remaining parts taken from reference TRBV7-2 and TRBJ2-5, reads GAGVSQSPSNKVTEKGKDVELRCDPISGHTALYWYRQSLGQGLEFLIYFQGNSAPDKSGLPSDRFSAERTGGSVSTLTIQRTQQEDSAVYLCASSLQETQYFGPGTRLLVL.

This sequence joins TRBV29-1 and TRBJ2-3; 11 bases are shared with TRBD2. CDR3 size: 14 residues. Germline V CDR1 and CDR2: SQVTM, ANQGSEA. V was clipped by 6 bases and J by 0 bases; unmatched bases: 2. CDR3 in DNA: TGCAGCGTCCGGACTAGCGGGAGCACAGATACGCAGTATTTT. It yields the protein CSVRTSGSTDTQYF.

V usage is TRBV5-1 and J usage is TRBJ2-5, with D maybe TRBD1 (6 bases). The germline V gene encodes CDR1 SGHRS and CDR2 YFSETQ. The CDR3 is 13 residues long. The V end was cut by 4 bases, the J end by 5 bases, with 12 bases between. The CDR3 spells CASSAYRVETQYF. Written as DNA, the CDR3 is TGCGCCAGCAGCGCCTACAGGGTTGAGACCCAGTACTTC.

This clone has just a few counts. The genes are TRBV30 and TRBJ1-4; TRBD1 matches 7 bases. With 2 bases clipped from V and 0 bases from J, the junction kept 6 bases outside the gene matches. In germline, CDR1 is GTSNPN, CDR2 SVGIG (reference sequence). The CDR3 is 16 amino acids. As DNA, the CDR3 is TGTGCCTGGAGTTCGGGGGACAGTGCAACTAATGAAAAACTGTTTTTT. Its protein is CAWSSGDSATNEKLFF.

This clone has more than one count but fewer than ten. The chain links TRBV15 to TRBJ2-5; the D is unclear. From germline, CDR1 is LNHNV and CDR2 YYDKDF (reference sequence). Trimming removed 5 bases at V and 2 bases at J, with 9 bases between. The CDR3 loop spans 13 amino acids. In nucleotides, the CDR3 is TGTGCCACCAGCGGTATGATACAAGAGACCCAGTACTTC. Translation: CATSGMIQETQYF.